Sequencing of this TCR beta chain was carried out in a study of shared clonotypes between healthy human individuals. Only in-frame clones appear in the TCRdb table, and some are missing; sequencing was by immunoSEQ multiplex PCR. The table lists about 2.4 million clones, roughly 93% of them singletons. To note about this clone: Its cognate antigen is unknown.

Germline CDR1 reads GTSNPN; CDR2 reads SVGIG (reference sequence). The CDR3 is 14 residues long. The V end was cut by 0 bases, the J end by 5 bases, with 10 bases between. Healthy and HIV-negative, the adult donors had no recent acute infections or vaccinations. Study results and caveats: Shared clonotypes: roughly 4.5% naive CD4, around 3.5% naive CD8, under 2.5% memory CD4, 0.4% memory CD8.

This TCR was recovered from a man younger than 35 in good health. Some clones in this sample may be carry-over from other donors' samples. The chain is built from TRBV30 and TRBJ1-4; D possibly corresponds to TRBD1 (5 bases). The material sequenced was naive CD4+ T cells from PBMCs. The subset here: CD45RA+ positively selected. The CDR3 protein is CAWSVQGDNEKLFF. The CDR3 DNA reads TGTGCCTGGAGTGTGCAGGGCGACAATGAAAAACTGTTTTTT.